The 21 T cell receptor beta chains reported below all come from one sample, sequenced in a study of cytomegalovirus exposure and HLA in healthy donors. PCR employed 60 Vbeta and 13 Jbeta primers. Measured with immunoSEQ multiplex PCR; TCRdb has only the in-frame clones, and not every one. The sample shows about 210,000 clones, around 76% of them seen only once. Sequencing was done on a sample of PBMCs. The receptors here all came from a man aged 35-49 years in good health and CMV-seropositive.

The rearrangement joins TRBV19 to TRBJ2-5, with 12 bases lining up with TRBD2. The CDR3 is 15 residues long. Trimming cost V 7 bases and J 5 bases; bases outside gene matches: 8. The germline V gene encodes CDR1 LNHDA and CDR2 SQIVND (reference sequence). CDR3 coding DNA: TGTGCCAGTATGTCGACTAGCGGGAGTCGGGAGACCCAGTACTTC. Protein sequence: CASMSTSGSRETQYF.

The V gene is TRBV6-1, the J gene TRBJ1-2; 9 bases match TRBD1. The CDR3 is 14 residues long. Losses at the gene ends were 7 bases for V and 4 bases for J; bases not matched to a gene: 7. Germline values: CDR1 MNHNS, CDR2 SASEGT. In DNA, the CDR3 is TGTGCCAGCAAGGCGGGACAGGGATTCTATGGCTACACCTTC. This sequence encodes CASKAGQGFYGYTF.

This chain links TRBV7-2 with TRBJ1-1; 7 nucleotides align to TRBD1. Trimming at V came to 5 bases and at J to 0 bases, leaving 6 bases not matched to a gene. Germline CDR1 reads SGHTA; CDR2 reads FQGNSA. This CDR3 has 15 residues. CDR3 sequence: CASSRQTGMNTEAFF. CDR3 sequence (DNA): TGTGCCAGCAGCCGGCAGACAGGGATGAACACTGAAGCTTTCTTT.

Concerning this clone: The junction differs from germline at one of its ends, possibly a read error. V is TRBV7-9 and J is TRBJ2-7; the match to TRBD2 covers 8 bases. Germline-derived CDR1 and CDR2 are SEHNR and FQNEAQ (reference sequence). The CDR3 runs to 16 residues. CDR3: CSSSLAVGGVPYEQYF. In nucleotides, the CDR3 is TGTTCCAGCAGCTTAGCGGTCGGGGGGGTCCCCTACGAGCAGTACTTC. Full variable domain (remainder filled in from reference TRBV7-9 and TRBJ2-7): DTGVSQNPRHKITKRGQNVTFRCDPISEHNRLYWYRQTLGQGPEFLTYFQNEAQLEKSRLLSDRFSAERPKGSFSTLEIQRTEQGDSAMYLCSSSLAVGGVPYEQYFGPGTRLTVT.

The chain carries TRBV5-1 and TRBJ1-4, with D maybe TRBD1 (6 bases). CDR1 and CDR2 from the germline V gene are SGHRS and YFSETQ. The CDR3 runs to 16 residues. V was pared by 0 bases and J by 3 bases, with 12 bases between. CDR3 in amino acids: CASSLGPQGANEKLFF. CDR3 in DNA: TGCGCCAGCAGCTTGGGACCACAGGGAGCTAATGAAAAACTGTTTTTT.

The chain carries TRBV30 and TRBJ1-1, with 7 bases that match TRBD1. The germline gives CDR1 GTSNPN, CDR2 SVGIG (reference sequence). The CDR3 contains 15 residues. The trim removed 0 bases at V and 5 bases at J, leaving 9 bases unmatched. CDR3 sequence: CAWSVQGTPGTEAFF. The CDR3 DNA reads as TGTGCCTGGAGTGTACAGGGGACCCCGGGGACTGAAGCTTTCTTT.

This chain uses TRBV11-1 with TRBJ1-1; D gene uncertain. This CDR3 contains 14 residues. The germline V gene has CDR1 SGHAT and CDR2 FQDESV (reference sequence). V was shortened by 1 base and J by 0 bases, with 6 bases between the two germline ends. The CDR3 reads CASSLGLMNTEAFF. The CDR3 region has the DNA TGTGCCAGCAGCTTAGGGCTGATGAACACTGAAGCTTTCTTT.

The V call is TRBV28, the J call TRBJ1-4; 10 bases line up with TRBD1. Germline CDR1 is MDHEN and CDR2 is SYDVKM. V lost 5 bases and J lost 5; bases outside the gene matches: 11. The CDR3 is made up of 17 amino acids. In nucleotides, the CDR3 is TGTGCCAGCAGTGGCGGACAGGGGGGAATTCGGAATGAAAAACTGTTTTTT. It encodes CASSGGQGGIRNEKLFF.

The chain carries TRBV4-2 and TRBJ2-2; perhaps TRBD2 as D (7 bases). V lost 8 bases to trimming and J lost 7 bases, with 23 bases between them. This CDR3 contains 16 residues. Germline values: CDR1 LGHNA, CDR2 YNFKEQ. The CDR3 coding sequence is TGTGCCAGCCTCAACCTCCCGGGGGGCGCGGGCGGGGAGCTGTTTTTT. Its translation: CASLNLPGGAGGELFF.

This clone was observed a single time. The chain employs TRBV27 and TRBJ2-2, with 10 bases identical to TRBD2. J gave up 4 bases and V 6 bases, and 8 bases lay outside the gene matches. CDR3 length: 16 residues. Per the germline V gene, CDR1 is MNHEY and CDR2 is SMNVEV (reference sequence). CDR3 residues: CASSPALAGVTGELFF. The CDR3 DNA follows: TGTGCCAGCAGCCCAGCCCTAGCGGGAGTCACCGGGGAGCTGTTTTTT.

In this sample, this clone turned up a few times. The CDR3 bases are TGTGCCAGCACTGGACGGGATAACAATCAGCCCCAGCATTTT. Amino acids: CASTGRDNNQPQHF. The chain uses TRBV6-6 and TRBJ1-5; D gene ambiguous. Trimming left V 7 bases short and J 3 bases short, with 13 bases between. In germline, CDR1 is MNHNY, CDR2 SVGAGI (reference sequence). This CDR3 contains 14 residues.

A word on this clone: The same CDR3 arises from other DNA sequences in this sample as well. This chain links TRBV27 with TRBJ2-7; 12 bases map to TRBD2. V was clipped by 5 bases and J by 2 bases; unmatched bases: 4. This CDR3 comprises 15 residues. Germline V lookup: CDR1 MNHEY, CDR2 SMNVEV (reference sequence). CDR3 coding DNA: TGTGCCAGCAGTCCCCGGACTAGCGGGACCTACGAGCAGTACTTC. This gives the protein CASSPRTSGTYEQYF.

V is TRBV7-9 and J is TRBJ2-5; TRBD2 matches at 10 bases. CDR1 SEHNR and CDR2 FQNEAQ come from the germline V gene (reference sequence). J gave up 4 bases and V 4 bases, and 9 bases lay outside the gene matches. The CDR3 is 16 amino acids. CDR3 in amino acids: CASSSGAGGPVETQYF. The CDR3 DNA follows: TGTGCCAGCAGCTCTGGAGCGGGAGGGCCGGTAGAGACCCAGTACTTC.

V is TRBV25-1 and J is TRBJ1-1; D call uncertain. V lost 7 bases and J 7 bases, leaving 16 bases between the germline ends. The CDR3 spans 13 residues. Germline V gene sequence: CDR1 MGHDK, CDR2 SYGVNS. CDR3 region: CASTPSGWNEAFF. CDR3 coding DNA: TGTGCCAGCACCCCATCGGGGTGGAATGAAGCTTTCTTT.

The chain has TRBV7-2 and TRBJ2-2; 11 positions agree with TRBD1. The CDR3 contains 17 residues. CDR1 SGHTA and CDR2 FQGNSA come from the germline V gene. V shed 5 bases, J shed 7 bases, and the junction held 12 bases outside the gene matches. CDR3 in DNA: TGTGCCAGCAGCCTGGCCGGGACAGGGGGTTCGTACGGGGAGCTGTTTTTT. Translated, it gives CASSLAGTGGSYGELFF.

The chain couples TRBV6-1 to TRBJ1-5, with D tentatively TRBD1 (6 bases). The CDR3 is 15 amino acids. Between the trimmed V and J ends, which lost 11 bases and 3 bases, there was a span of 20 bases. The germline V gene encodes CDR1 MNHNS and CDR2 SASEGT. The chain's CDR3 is CASQGPGFANQPQHF. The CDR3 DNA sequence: TGTGCCTCTCAGGGGCCAGGGTTCGCCAATCAGCCCCAGCATTTT.

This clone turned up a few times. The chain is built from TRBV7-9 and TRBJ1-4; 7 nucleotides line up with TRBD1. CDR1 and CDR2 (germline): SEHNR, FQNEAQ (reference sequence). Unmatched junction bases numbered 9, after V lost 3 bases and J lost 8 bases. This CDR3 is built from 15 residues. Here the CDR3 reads CASSFWTGREEKLFF. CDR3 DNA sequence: TGTGCCAGCAGCTTCTGGACAGGACGAGAGGAAAAACTGTTTTTT.

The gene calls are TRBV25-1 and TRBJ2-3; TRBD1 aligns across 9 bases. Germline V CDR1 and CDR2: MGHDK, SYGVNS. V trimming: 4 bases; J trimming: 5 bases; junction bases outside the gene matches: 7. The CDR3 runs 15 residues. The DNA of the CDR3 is TGTGCCAGCAGTGTGGGACAGGGAGGCATAGATACGCAGTATTTT. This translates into CASSVGQGGIDTQYF.

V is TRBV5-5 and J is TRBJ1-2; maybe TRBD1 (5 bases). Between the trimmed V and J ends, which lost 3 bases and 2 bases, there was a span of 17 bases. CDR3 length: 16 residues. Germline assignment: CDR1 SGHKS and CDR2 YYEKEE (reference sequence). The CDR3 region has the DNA TGTGCCAGCAGCTGGGGGAGCGGGAGAGACAACTATGGCTACACCTTC. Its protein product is CASSWGSGRDNYGYTF.

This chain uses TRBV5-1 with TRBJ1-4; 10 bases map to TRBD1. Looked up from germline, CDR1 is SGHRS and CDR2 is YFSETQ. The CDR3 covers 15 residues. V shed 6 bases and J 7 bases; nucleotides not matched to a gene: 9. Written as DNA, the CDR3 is TGCGCCAGCACCTACCAGGGACAGGGGACTGAAAAACTGTTTTTT. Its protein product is CASTYQGQGTEKLFF.

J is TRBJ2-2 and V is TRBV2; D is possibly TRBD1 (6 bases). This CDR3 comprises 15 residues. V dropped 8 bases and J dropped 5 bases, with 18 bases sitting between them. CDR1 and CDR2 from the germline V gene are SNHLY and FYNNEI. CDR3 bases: TGTGCCAGCGCGGGCATGAGCAGGGGTACCGGGGAGCTGTTTTTT. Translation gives CASAGMSRGTGELFF.